Listed here are 24 T cell receptor beta chains from one sample, sequenced in a study of OX40 agonist ivuxolimab in advanced cancers. Clones were read by immunoSEQ multiplex PCR, and TCRdb kept only the in-frame ones, dropping some. The repertoire has tens of thousands of clones, around 84% of them found once; the top ten carry around 25%. The sequencing used CD4+ or CD8+ T cells sorted from blood, collected in a trial of the OX40 agonist ivuxolimab. These receptors originate from an adult with an advanced solid tumor such as melanoma, head and neck, liver or kidney cancer.

As to this clone: The same CDR3 can be traced to other DNA sequences in this sample. The genes are TRBV6-1 and TRBJ2-1; TRBD2 matches at 10 bases. In germline, CDR1 is MNHNS, CDR2 SASEGT. V was pared by 2 bases and J by 3 bases, with 1 base of the junction left unmatched. The CDR3 runs 15 residues. This chain's CDR3 is CASSELAGGYNEQFF. The CDR3 nucleotides read TGTGCCAGCAGTGAATTAGCGGGGGGCTACAATGAGCAGTTCTTC.

The rearrangement links TRBV5-1 to TRBJ1-1; D remains ambiguous. The CDR3 consists of 14 residues. V was trimmed by 0 bases and J by 6 bases, leaving 12 bases between them. The germline V gene encodes CDR1 SGHRS and CDR2 YFSETQ. The CDR3 nucleotides are TGCGCCAGCAGCTTGGCGGTAGGCCCTGCTGAAGCTTTCTTT. Translating gives CASSLAVGPAEAFF. Drawing the rest from reference TRBV5-1 and TRBJ1-1, the complete variable domain is KAGVTQTPRYLIKTRGQQVTLSCSPISGHRSVSWYQQTPGQGLQFLFEYFSETQRNKGNFPGRFSGRQFSNSRSEMNVSTLELGDSALYLCASSLAVGPAEAFFGQGTRLTVV.

CDR3 region: CASSQEGSGRKGDTQYF. CDR3 in DNA: TGCGCCAGCAGCCAAGAAGGAAGCGGGAGGAAAGGGGATACGCAGTATTTT. The genes are TRBV4-1 and TRBJ2-3, with 9 bases fitting TRBD2. V dropped 0 bases and J dropped 6; count of bases not matched to a gene: 10. This CDR3 spans 17 amino acids. Per germline, CDR1 MGHRA and CDR2 YSYEKL.

This clone ranks as medium-sized (0.01 to 0.1%). The CDR3 region is CAYRRREDEQYF. The DNA for the CDR3 is TGTGCCTACAGGAGGCGGGAGGACGAGCAGTACTTC. The chain joins TRBV5-3 to TRBJ2-7; 8 nucleotides agree with TRBD2. TRBV5-3 is identified as an open reading frame with a role that is uncertain. This CDR3 has 12 amino acids. The V and J ends lost 10 bases and 5 bases, in that order; junction bases with no gene match: 8.

The chain joins TRBV7-6 to TRBJ2-7; D unclear. The V gene's germline CDR1 is SGHVS and CDR2 FNYEAQ. CDR3 length equals 14 residues. V shed 5 bases and J shed 6 bases, with 17 bases lying between them. Written as DNA, the CDR3 is TGTGCCAGCAGCAGTCAGGTGTTCGCAGGCGAGCAGTACTTC. This encodes CASSSQVFAGEQYF.

This chain joins TRBV4-1 and TRBJ2-7; D may match TRBD1 or TRBD2 (6 bases each). CDR3 length: 15 amino acids. Germline CDR1 MGHRA, CDR2 YSYEKL. With 2 bases removed from V and 6 bases from J, the gap between germline ends came to 17 bases. CDR3 loop: CASSQTPGAGSEQYF. The CDR3 region has the DNA TGCGCCAGCAGCCAAACCCCAGGGGCGGGGTCCGAGCAGTACTTC.

CDR3 sequence: CASSSRVGGNTIYF. The CDR3, as DNA: TGTGCCAGCAGTTCCAGGGTTGGTGGAAACACCATATATTTT. The genes are TRBV27 and TRBJ1-3; the D gene is possibly TRBD1 (5 bases). Germline values: CDR1 MNHEY, CDR2 SMNVEV (reference sequence). This CDR3 comprises 14 residues. V dropped 4 bases and J dropped 3 bases, with 10 bases sitting between them.

This chain connects TRBV28 to TRBJ2-2; no firm D call. Germline V gene data show CDR1 as MDHEN and CDR2 as SYDVKM. Trimming cost V 11 bases and J 6 bases, with 19 bases left between them. The CDR3 consists of 14 residues. The CDR3 DNA sequence: TGTGCCGGCTCCACGATTGTAAGCGCCGGGGAGCTGTTTTTT. Protein product: CAGSTIVSAGELFF.

The chain recombines TRBV5-8 with TRBJ1-5; D gene unclear. The germline V gene encodes CDR1 SGHTS and CDR2 YDEGEE. V shed 0 bases and J shed 1 base, with 8 bases lying between them. The CDR3 extends over 15 amino acids. The CDR3 nucleotides are TGTGCCAGCAGCTTGGTCGGGCCGAGCAATCAGCCCCAGCATTTT. Its translation is CASSLVGPSNQPQHF. The variable domain in full, completed from reference TRBV5-8 and TRBJ1-5, reads EAGVTQSPTHLIKTRGQQATLRCSPISGHTSVYWYQQALGLGLQFLLWYDEGEERNRGNFPPRFSGRQFPNYSSELNVNALELEDSALYLCASSLVGPSNQPQHFGDGTRLSIL.

The V call is TRBV27, the J call TRBJ2-7, with D tentatively TRBD2 (6 bases). Between the trimmed V and J ends, which lost 1 base and 6 bases, there was a span of 10 bases. The CDR3 has 13 residues. Germline V lookup: CDR1 MNHEY, CDR2 SMNVEV (reference sequence). CDR3 residues: CASSLYPGGEQYF. Here the CDR3 DNA reads TGTGCCAGCAGTTTATACCCCGGGGGCGAGCAGTACTTC.

The V gene is TRBV5-6, the J gene TRBJ2-7; 9 bases align to TRBD1. The CDR3 sequence is 16 residues long. From germline, CDR1 is SGHDT and CDR2 YYEEEE. The junction had 9 bases not matched to a gene; V was cut back by 2 bases and J by 3 bases. The CDR3 nucleotides are TGTGCCAGCAGCTTCCTGGACAGGGGCGGACTCTACGAGCAGTACTTC. This translates into CASSFLDRGGLYEQYF.

The sample holds a few counts of this clone. This chain links TRBV6-6 with TRBJ1-1, with D hard to call. The CDR3 has 13 amino acids. Germline CDR1 and CDR2: MNHNY and SVGAGI (reference sequence). V lost 6 bases to trimming and J lost 2 bases, with 10 bases between them. CDR3 loop: CASSPSTNTEAFF. CDR3 DNA sequence: TGTGCCAGCAGCCCCTCAACAAACACTGAAGCTTTCTTT.

The genes are TRBV10-2 and TRBJ2-5; no clear D. The J call may be mistaken, given a closer DNA end match to TRBJ2-7. Looked up from germline, CDR1 is WSHSY and CDR2 is SAAADI. The CDR3 has 14 amino acids. This chain's CDR3 is CASSAIERTYEQYF. Here the CDR3 DNA reads TGCGCCAGCAGTGCCATCGAGCGAACCTACGAGCAGTACTTC.

The chain carries TRBV27 and TRBJ2-5, with D uncertain. Germline V CDR1 and CDR2: MNHEY, SMNVEV (reference sequence). V lost 3 bases and J 0 bases, leaving 8 bases between the germline ends. CDR3 size: 14 residues. The CDR3 DNA sequence: TGTGCCAGCAGTTTGGGGAAATACCAAGAGACCCAGTACTTC. This translates into CASSLGKYQETQYF.

V and J are TRBV30 and TRBJ2-7; 8 positions agree with TRBD2. V trimming: 5 bases; J trimming: 3 bases; junction bases outside the gene matches: 6. Germline V gene sequence: CDR1 GTSNPN, CDR2 SVGIG (reference sequence). The CDR3 contains 13 residues. The CDR3, as DNA: TGTGCCTGGGCCCCGGGGGGGGGCTACGAGCAGTACTTC. Translated, it gives CAWAPGGGYEQYF.

V is TRBV29-1 and J is TRBJ2-7, with 7 positions matching TRBD1. Germline trimming cut 5 bases from V and 3 bases from J; bases unmatched to any gene: 7. This CDR3 has 13 amino acids. The V gene's germline CDR1 is SQVTM and CDR2 ANQGSEA. CDR3 protein: CSVLRDRSYEQYF. Written as DNA, the CDR3 is TGCAGCGTTCTCCGGGACAGAAGCTACGAGCAGTACTTC.

Note on this clone: Distinct nucleotide sequences in the sample also encode this CDR3. V and J are TRBV7-9 and TRBJ2-7; no clear D. The CDR3 is 12 residues long. Germline assignment: CDR1 SEHNR and CDR2 FQNEAQ (reference sequence). The V and J ends lost 1 base and 2 bases respectively, with 3 bases between them. CDR3: CASSLETYEQYF. DNA for the CDR3: TGTGCCAGCAGCTTAGAAACCTACGAGCAGTACTTC.

The chain carries TRBV28 and TRBJ2-1; no clear D. Germline V gene sequence: CDR1 MDHEN, CDR2 SYDVKM. Trimming cost V 4 bases and J 0 bases, with 10 bases left between them. The CDR3 covers 15 residues. This CDR3 reads CASSSGQRSYNEQFF. CDR3 nucleotide sequence: TGTGCCAGCAGTTCGGGCCAGCGCTCCTACAATGAGCAGTTCTTC.

The CDR3 spells CASSQGRTGGTEAFF. The CDR3 DNA follows: TGCGCCAGCAGCCAAGGGCGGACAGGGGGCACCGAAGCTTTCTTT. The J gene is TRBJ1-1, the V gene TRBV4-3, with 11 bases fitting TRBD1. This CDR3 is 15 amino acids long. V dropped 1 base and J dropped 8; count of bases not matched to a gene: 6. Looked up from germline, CDR1 is LGHNA and CDR2 is YSLEER.

The chain is built from TRBV5-4 and TRBJ2-2, with 10 bases that match TRBD1. The CDR3 has 15 amino acids. V shed 4 bases and J 4 bases; nucleotides not matched to a gene: 4. CDR1 and CDR2 from the germline V gene are SGHNT and YYREEE (reference sequence). The CDR3 protein is CASSGTGAGTGELFF. The CDR3 DNA follows: TGTGCCAGCAGCGGGACAGGGGCGGGCACCGGGGAGCTGTTTTTT.

This rearrangement joins TRBV7-3 to TRBJ1-1, with a weak D call TRBD1 (6 bases). The CDR3 loop spans 17 amino acids. The germline V gene has CDR1 SGHTA and CDR2 FQGTGA. The ends were cut back, 1 base at V and 3 bases at J, with 18 bases in the middle. The CDR3 DNA follows: TGTGCCAGCAGCTTAATGCCCCTTCAGGGGCACGACACTGAAGCTTTCTTT. Amino acid sequence: CASSLMPLQGHDTEAFF.

V is TRBV7-7 and J is TRBJ2-5, with TRBD2 matching over 11 bases. Trimming at V came to 6 bases and at J to 2 bases, leaving 5 bases not matched to a gene. Germline V gene sequence: CDR1 SSHAT, CDR2 FNYEAQ (reference sequence). The CDR3 has 15 residues. Here the CDR3 DNA reads TGTGCCAGCAGTAGGACTAGCGGGCATCAAGAGACCCAGTACTTC. Translation gives CASSRTSGHQETQYF.

Remarks on this clone: Other nucleotide sequences from this sample produce the same CDR3. The gene calls are TRBV27 and TRBJ2-7; D is unresolved. Trimming took 3 bases from V and 1 from J, leaving 7 bases between them. The CDR3 covers 13 residues. CDR1 MNHEY and CDR2 SMNVEV come from the germline V gene (reference sequence). The CDR3 spells CASSFGQSYEQYF. Written as DNA, the CDR3 is TGTGCCAGCAGTTTCGGTCAATCCTACGAGCAGTACTTC.

The table lists this clone with a few counts. The chain links TRBV9 to TRBJ2-5; D perhaps matches TRBD1 (5 bases). V lost 3 bases to trimming and J lost 4 bases, with 10 bases between them. CDR3 size: 13 residues. CDR1 SGDLS and CDR2 YYNGEE come from the germline V gene. The CDR3 loop is CASSGPQGETQYF. CDR3 sequence (DNA): TGTGCCAGCAGCGGCCCCCAGGGAGAGACCCAGTACTTC.